These T cell receptor beta chains were read from a single sample in a study of T cells after yellow fever vaccination. TCRdb re-called the 5' RACE reads through MiXCR, storing one row per CDR3 protein. Counted here are about 26,000 distinct CDR3 sequences, 4% to 5.5% occurring once; the ten biggest clones make up about 39%. Specimen: PBMCs, either bulk or a sorted T-cell subset (CD4+, CD8+, memory, or dextramer-sorted; not recorded which), collected on the day of the yellow fever booster vaccination. Receptors were obtained from a man aged 18 to 30 who received the YFV17D yellow fever vaccine. Each CDR3 is given with its conserved first and last residue. A D gene is named only where the DNA matches it firmly. Clone size is stated in some rows and not others, as once, few, many or a class when expanded.

V gene: TRBV5-1; J gene: TRBJ2-3; clone size: NA; D gene: NA; CDR3 length: 16; CDR3 protein: CASGPYPGSSTDTQYF; CDR3 DNA: TGCGCCAGCGGCCCGTATCCCGGGTCCAGCACAGATACGCAGTATTTT
V gene: TRBV4-3; J gene: TRBJ1-1; clone size: many; D gene: NA; CDR3 length: 15; CDR3 protein: CASSHPDRRDTEAFF; CDR3 DNA: TGCGCCAGCAGCCACCCCGACAGGCGAGACACTGAAGCTTTCTTT
V gene: TRBV5-1; J gene: TRBJ2-3; clone size: NA; D gene: TRBD1; CDR3 length: 15; CDR3 protein: CASGGRDRVKDTQYF; CDR3 DNA: TGCGCCAGCGGGGGCCGGGACAGGGTGAAAGATACGCAGTATTTT
V gene: TRBV24-1; J gene: TRBJ2-2; clone size: many; D gene: NA; CDR3 length: 17; CDR3 protein: CATSDPGRNKNTGELFF; CDR3 DNA: TGTGCCACCAGTGACCCGGGACGTAACAAGAACACCGGGGAGCTGTTTTTT
V gene: TRBV6-1; J gene: TRBJ2-2; clone size: many; D gene: NA; CDR3 length: 16; CDR3 protein: CASTPTEALGTGELFF; CDR3 DNA: TGTGCCAGCACCCCTACAGAGGCTCTGGGCACCGGGGAGCTGTTTTTT
V gene: TRBV4-1; J gene: TRBJ2-4; clone size: many; D gene: NA; CDR3 length: 19; CDR3 protein: CASSQDGGRGSGAKNIQYF; CDR3 DNA: TGCGCCAGCAGCCAAGATGGAGGCCGGGGTTCGGGGGCCAAAAACATTCAGTACTTC
V gene: TRBV5-1; J gene: TRBJ2-2; clone size: few; D gene: NA; CDR3 length: 16; CDR3 protein: CASSPPGQSNTGELFF; CDR3 DNA: TGCGCCAGCAGCCCACCGGGACAATCGAACACCGGGGAGCTGTTTTTT
V gene: TRBV12-3/TRBV12-4; J gene: TRBJ2-7; clone size: many; D gene: NA; CDR3 length: 12; CDR3 protein: CASGGADREQYF; CDR3 DNA: TGTGCCAGCGGGGGGGCGGACCGCGAGCAGTACTTC
V gene: TRBV7-2; J gene: TRBJ2-7; clone size: NA; D gene: TRBD1; CDR3 length: 14; CDR3 protein: CASSFDRADFEQYF; CDR3 DNA: TGTGCCAGCAGTTTCGACAGGGCGGATTTCGAGCAGTACTTC
V gene: TRBV5-1; J gene: TRBJ1-4; clone size: many; D gene: NA; CDR3 length: 15; CDR3 protein: CASSLDVATNEKLFF; CDR3 DNA: TGCGCCAGCAGCTTGGATGTTGCAACTAATGAAAAACTGTTTTTT
V gene: TRBV6-2/TRBV6-3; J gene: TRBJ2-2; clone size: many; D gene: TRBD2; CDR3 length: 14; CDR3 protein: CASTGGVKSGELFF; CDR3 DNA: TGTGCCAGCACCGGGGGGGTGAAATCAGGGGAGCTGTTTTTT
V gene: TRBV30; J gene: TRBJ1-2; clone size: NA; D gene: TRBD1; CDR3 length: 13; CDR3 protein: CAWSVQGNYGFTF; CDR3 DNA: TGTGCCTGGAGTGTACAGGGGAACTATGGCTTCACCTTC
V gene: TRBV28; J gene: TRBJ2-4; clone size: many; D gene: NA; CDR3 length: 14; CDR3 protein: CASSSRGAKNIQYF; CDR3 DNA: TGTGCCAGCAGCTCCAGGGGAGCCAAAAACATTCAGTACTTC
V gene: TRBV12-3/TRBV12-4; J gene: TRBJ1-2; clone size: many; D gene: NA; CDR3 length: 12; CDR3 protein: CASSLADGDYTF; CDR3 DNA: TGTGCCAGCAGTTTAGCGGATGGGGACTACACCTTC
V gene: TRBV28; J gene: TRBJ2-1; clone size: many; D gene: NA; CDR3 length: 14; CDR3 protein: CASSHSYVPYEQFF; CDR3 DNA: TGTGCCAGCAGCCACTCCTACGTCCCGTATGAGCAGTTCTTC
V gene: TRBV27; J gene: TRBJ2-3; clone size: NA; D gene: NA; CDR3 length: 14; CDR3 protein: CASSSPSRSDTQYF; CDR3 DNA: TGTGCCAGCAGTTCACCGTCGCGCTCAGATACGCAGTATTTT
V gene: TRBV10-3; J gene: TRBJ2-5; clone size: many; D gene: NA; CDR3 length: 13; CDR3 protein: CAISGTESETQYF; CDR3 DNA: TGTGCCATCAGTGGTACAGAGAGCGAGACCCAGTACTTC
V gene: TRBV7-2; J gene: TRBJ1-1; clone size: medium-sized; D gene: NA; CDR3 length: 13; CDR3 protein: CASSSRWDTEAFF; CDR3 DNA: TGTGCCAGCAGCTCCAGGTGGGACACTGAAGCTTTCTTT
V gene: TRBV9; J gene: TRBJ2-7; clone size: many; D gene: NA; CDR3 length: 14; CDR3 protein: CASSVDVNSYEQYF; CDR3 DNA: TGTGCCAGCAGCGTAGACGTGAACTCCTACGAGCAGTACTTC
V gene: TRBV6-6; J gene: TRBJ1-1; clone size: many; D gene: NA; CDR3 length: 13; CDR3 protein: CASTRQAYTEAFF; CDR3 DNA: TGTGCCAGCACAAGACAGGCCTACACTGAAGCTTTCTTT
V gene: TRBV29-1; J gene: TRBJ2-1; clone size: many; D gene: NA; CDR3 length: 10; CDR3 protein: CSALWDLKFF; CDR3 DNA: TGCAGCGCTCTCTGGGACCTAAAATTCTTC
V gene: TRBV18; J gene: TRBJ1-1; clone size: few; D gene: NA; CDR3 length: 14; CDR3 protein: CASSSNTRNTEAFF; CDR3 DNA: TGTGCCAGCTCATCAAATACACGGAACACTGAAGCTTTCTTT
V gene: TRBV5-1; J gene: TRBJ2-7; clone size: NA; D gene: NA; CDR3 length: 14; CDR3 protein: CASSLGSAGREQYF; CDR3 DNA: TGCGCCAGCAGCTTGGGCTCGGCAGGGAGAGAGCAGTACTTC
V gene: TRBV6-6; J gene: TRBJ2-3; clone size: many; D gene: NA; CDR3 length: 20; CDR3 protein: CASSYGTPGTPKGGPDTQYF; CDR3 DNA: TGTGCCAGCAGTTACGGGACCCCCGGGACCCCTAAAGGAGGACCAGATACGCAGTATTTT
V gene: TRBV6-4; J gene: TRBJ2-2; clone size: many; D gene: TRBD2; CDR3 length: 16; CDR3 protein: CASSDSSGGAGGELFF; CDR3 DNA: TGTGCCAGCAGTGACTCTAGCGGGGGGGCCGGCGGGGAGCTGTTTTTT